The source of this T cell receptor (beta chain) is a study of PD-1 blockade in classical Hodgkin lymphoma. Germline CDR1 MNHEY, CDR2 SVGAGI. The CDR3 contains 11 residues. V dropped 8 bases and J dropped 10 bases, with 13 bases sitting between them. Profiled with immunoSEQ multiplex PCR; TCRdb holds only in-frame clones, not every one. The sample lists roughly 16,000 clones, about nine tenths occurring once. Time point of the sample: newly diagnosed, previously untreated cHL patient sample. Purification of CD4+ T cells from thawed PBMCs was achieved by magnetic negative selection. Comparison used PBMCs from newly diagnosed, untreated classical Hodgkin lymphoma.

The chain uses TRBV6-5 and TRBJ2-3; D is ambiguous. The specimen sequenced was CD4+ T cells from blood. This sequence was found in a human donor with classical Hodgkin lymphoma. CDR3 sequence reads: CASASPSAQYF. CDR3 nucleotides: TGTGCCAGCGCATCACCCTCTGCGCAGTATTTT.